The subject of this entry is one TCR beta chain. As yet, its antigen is unknown. Treatment denoted: 10-day PBMC culture with coronavirus spike peptide pools or control peptides (ViraFEST assay). This specimen comes from a study of vaccination and CD4 T cells after COVID-19. In the study overall: SARS-CoV-2 had been detected by nasal swab PCR in convalescent patients; roughly nine were mild, one severe. Each individual in the study obtained two doses of BNT162b2 or mRNA-1273 vaccine. The post-COVID sampling time was a median about 100 days after diagnosis, ranging from 35 to 161.

CD4+ T cells that had been cultured provided DNA sequenced with the Oncomine TCR Beta short-read assay. Cultured CD4+ T cells yielded the extracted genomic DNA. One entry per CDR3 protein results from TCRdb running MiXCR on the PCR reads. The sample consists of 15,000 to 20,000 distinct CDR3 sequences, 51% of them appearing once. V was clipped by 2 bases and J by 6 bases, with 16 bases between them. Germline assignment: CDR1 GTSNPN and CDR2 SVGIG (reference sequence). This CDR3 contains 15 residues. The sample here was CD4+ T cells from blood, cultured in vitro, taken before SARS-CoV-2 vaccination. The chain carries TRBV30 and TRBJ2-2; tentative D call: TRBD1 (6 bases). The sequence derives from a human donor who had recovered from COVID-19. CDR3 loop: CAWSTPGHRSGELFF. The DNA of the CDR3 is TGTGCCTGGAGTACCCCGGGACATCGGTCCGGGGAGCTGTTTTTT.